The rows below give T cell receptor beta chains drawn from one sample of a study of beta chain features in type 1 diabetes. Here immunoSEQ multiplex PCR was the method, and the copy in TCRdb shows in-frame clones only, minus some. The table records 150,000 to 200,000 clones, 7.8% of them present only once. The sample comprised central memory CD4+ T cells from blood. The receptors originated from a woman aged 40 to 55 with type 1 diabetes. The CDR3 runs from the conserved cysteine through the conserved F or W. Each record gives: CDR3 protein, V gene, J gene, clone size. Where a row states a size, it is once, few, many or the class of an expanded clone; other rows omit it.

CASSLTGSYEQYF,TRBV18,TRBJ2-7,few
CASSPRDRGYEQYF,TRBV9,TRBJ2-7,.
CASSQSPTGRTDTQYF,TRBV4-3,TRBJ2-3,.
CASSVDDSEAFF,TRBV9,TRBJ1-1,.
CSVETQKKNTEAFF,TRBV29-1,TRBJ1-1,.
CASSPRGLGDNEQFF,TRBV11-2,TRBJ2-1,.
CASSPQQGPNYGYTF,TRBV5-4,TRBJ1-2,few
CASSQPGLQETQYF,TRBV14,TRBJ2-5,few
CAIRGLAGASDTQYF,TRBV10-3,TRBJ2-3,.
CASSLVQGQRQPQHF,TRBV7-2,TRBJ1-5,few
CASSEIVASEQFF,TRBV2,TRBJ2-1,few
CASSFTGVNTEAFF,TRBV5-4,TRBJ1-1,.
CASSPQGPGNYGYTF,TRBV18,TRBJ1-2,.
CASNPRGIQFNSNQPQHF,TRBV28,TRBJ1-5,.
CASARQGQSPQHF,TRBV7-2,TRBJ1-5,few
CASSLVAGVREQYF,TRBV7-2,TRBJ2-7,few
CASNPGTVAGSYGYTF,TRBV19,TRBJ1-2,many
CASSDPTSGTDTQYF,TRBV5-4,TRBJ2-3,few
CASSVGVGGTGELFF,TRBV9,TRBJ2-2,.
CASSPLPDEQFF,TRBV7-8,TRBJ2-1,.
CASSASKETQYF,TRBV19,TRBJ2-5,few
CASSLDRPTGNEQFF,TRBV7-9,TRBJ2-1,few